The entry below gives a single TCR beta chain sequence along with its context. What it binds is not known. The sample is drawn from a study of T-cell memory formation after mild COVID-19. Germline V gene data show CDR1 as LGHNA and CDR2 as YSLEER. V shed 1 base and J 9 bases; nucleotides not matched to a gene: 8. This CDR3 comprises 15 residues. Notes on the study in general: CM and EM subsets held most contracting CD4+ clones; EMRA held CD8+ ones. The SARS-CoV-2 specificity of second-wave clones reaching peak at day 37 remained unverified.

TCRdb re-analysed the 5' RACE reads in MiXCR, keeping a single row per CDR3 protein. The sample records more than 250,000 distinct CDR3 sequences, over 15% being singletons. V gene TRBV4-3 combines with J gene TRBJ2-1, with TRBD2 matching 8 bases. The specimen was PBMCs or a T cell subset sorted from them (not recorded which). This clonotype was sampled from a man between 18 and 29 years old who had mild COVID-19 (a few samples of this study predate the infection). Cell type and time point are not known. CDR3 DNA: TGCGCCAGCAGCCAAGTCCGGACTAGCTGGGTTGAGCAGTTCTTC. Translating gives CASSQVRTSWVEQFF.